Listed here are 14 T cell receptor beta chains from one sample, sequenced in a study of blood T cell repertoires in COVID-19. TCRdb's copy holds only in-frame clones and misses some; the assay was immunoSEQ multiplex PCR. The table has 130,000 to 150,000 clones, roughly four fifths seen once. Sequencing was carried out using PBMCs or T cells enriched from blood (not recorded which). The receptors here all came from a man aged 45-65 years who had recovered from COVID-19.

This clone showed up just once. This chain uses TRBV28 with TRBJ2-2, with D possibly TRBD1 on 5 matching bases. Germline V CDR1 and CDR2: MDHEN, SYDVKM. The CDR3 runs 14 residues. The ends were cut back, 3 bases at V and 4 bases at J, with 9 bases in the middle. The CDR3 loop reads CASSLGLTTGELFF. CDR3 sequence (DNA): TGTGCCAGCAGTTTGGGGCTGACCACCGGGGAGCTGTTTTTT.

V gene TRBV5-1 combines with J gene TRBJ2-7; 7 bases align to TRBD2. Germline V gives CDR1 SGHRS, CDR2 YFSETQ. The CDR3 runs 15 residues. The V gene end was trimmed by 0 bases and the J gene end by 0 bases; junction bases not matched to a gene: 3. CDR3 in DNA: TGCGCCAGCAGCTTGGAGGCGGGGGTCTCCTACGAGCAGTACTTC. This encodes CASSLEAGVSYEQYF.

The chain uses TRBV28 and TRBJ1-5; no clear D. Germline CDR1 reads MDHEN; CDR2 reads SYDVKM. This CDR3 has 12 amino acids. Trimming pared 8 bases from V and 5 bases from J, leaving 10 bases between. CDR3 nucleotides: TGTGCCAGCCGAAAACGGGATCAGCCCCAGCATTTT. Residues: CASRKRDQPQHF.

The J gene is TRBJ1-5, the V gene TRBV5-8; D ambiguous. This CDR3 comprises 13 residues. Between the trimmed V and J ends, which lost 5 bases and 5 bases, there was a span of 11 bases. CDR1 and CDR2 (germline): SGHTS, YDEGEE. CDR3 loop: CASRGSLYQPQHF. The CDR3 DNA reads as TGTGCCAGCAGGGGCAGCCTGTATCAGCCCCAGCATTTT.

The chain uses TRBV5-1 and TRBJ2-7, with D maybe TRBD2 (6 bases). Trimming stripped 0 bases from V and 5 bases from J, with 21 bases between. This CDR3 region has 17 residues. In germline, CDR1 is SGHRS, CDR2 YFSETQ. CDR3 bases: TGCGCCAGCAGCTTGGATTTGGGGCGGGGTAGGGCCCACGAGCAGTACTTC. Amino acid sequence: CASSLDLGRGRAHEQYF. Together with reference TRBV5-1 and TRBJ2-7, the CDR3 gives the full variable domain: KAGVTQTPRYLIKTRGQQVTLSCSPISGHRSVSWYQQTPGQGLQFLFEYFSETQRNKGNFPGRFSGRQFSNSRSEMNVSTLELGDSALYLCASSLDLGRGRAHEQYFGPGTRLTVT.

The chain has TRBV2 and TRBJ2-5; D remains ambiguous. CDR1 is SNHLY, CDR2 FYNNEI, per germline. The CDR3 is 13 residues long. The germline V and J ends were trimmed by 2 bases and 5 bases, with 9 bases remaining between them. CDR3 loop: CASSETDGETQYF. The CDR3 DNA reads as TGTGCCAGCAGTGAAACCGACGGGGAGACCCAGTACTTC. The full variable domain, in which reference TRBV2 and TRBJ2-5 provide the parts outside the CDR3, is EPEVTQTPSHQVTQMGQEVILRCVPISNHLYFYWYRQILGQKVEFLVSFYNNEISEKSEIFDDQFSVERPDGSNFTLKIRSTKLEDSAMYFCASSETDGETQYFGPGTRLLVL.

The V call is TRBV7-3, the J call TRBJ2-2; possible D gene TRBD2, 5 bases. This CDR3 is 15 amino acids long. From germline, CDR1 is SGHTA and CDR2 FQGTGA. Trimming removed 6 bases from V and 4 bases from J, with 15 bases in between. CDR3 sequence reads: CASRAGLAITGELFF. DNA for the CDR3: TGTGCCAGCAGGGCGGGTCTGGCGATCACCGGGGAGCTGTTTTTT. The entire variable domain, with the rest obtained from reference TRBV7-3 and TRBJ2-2, is as follows: GAGVSQTPSNKVTEKGKYVELRCDPISGHTALYWYRQSLGQGPEFLIYFQGTGAADDSGLPNDRFFAVRPEGSVSTLKIQRTERGDSAVYLCASRAGLAITGELFFGEGSRLTVL.

The CDR3 protein is CASSFAPGQVKFF. DNA of the CDR3: TGTGCCAGCAGCTTCGCTCCGGGACAGGTAAAGTTCTTC. The J gene is TRBJ2-1, the V gene TRBV12-3 or TRBV12-4, with 8 bases aligning to TRBD1. V was clipped by 6 bases and J by 14 bases; unmatched bases: 12. This CDR3 has 13 amino acids.

The rearrangement uses TRBV3-1 (or the pseudogene TRBV3-2) and TRBJ2-1, with D maybe TRBD2 (7 bases). V lost 3 bases and J 8 bases, leaving 17 bases between the germline ends. Germline CDR1 LGHDT, CDR2 YNNKEL (reference sequence). This CDR3 is 15 amino acids long. CDR3 sequence: CASSHPGLEGDEQFF. The CDR3, as DNA: TGTGCCAGCAGCCATCCAGGACTAGAGGGGGATGAGCAGTTCTTC.

V and J are TRBV28 and TRBJ2-7; possible D gene TRBD1, 5 bases. Per the germline V gene, CDR1 is MDHEN and CDR2 is SYDVKM. This CDR3 region has 12 residues. Trimming removed 2 bases at V and 4 bases at J, with 6 bases between. The CDR3 is CASSLKGYEQYF. CDR3 nucleotides: TGTGCCAGCAGTTTAAAGGGGTACGAGCAGTACTTC. Drawing the rest from reference TRBV28 and TRBJ2-7, the complete variable domain is DVKVTQSSRYLVKRTGEKVFLECVQDMDHENMFWYRQDPGLGLRLIYFSYDVKMKEKGDIPEGYSVSREKKERFSLILESASTNQTSMYLCASSLKGYEQYFGPGTRLTVT.

The V gene is TRBV30, the J gene TRBJ1-1; 7 bases agree with TRBD1. Germline V gene lookup returns CDR1 GTSNPN and CDR2 SVGIG (reference sequence). V shed 7 bases, J shed 2 bases, and the junction held 10 bases outside the gene matches. This CDR3 contains 14 residues. CDR3 nucleotides: TGTGCCTTTCTCGAGGGGGCGGCAAACACTGAAGCTTTCTTT. It translates to CAFLEGAANTEAFF.

The rearrangement links TRBV4-3 to TRBJ2-7; TRBD2 matches 7 bases. V lost 0 bases to trimming and J lost 4 bases; unmatched junction nucleotides: 12. The CDR3 sequence is 17 residues long. The V gene's germline CDR1 is LGHNA and CDR2 YSLEER. CDR3 sequence reads: CASSQDRGEQLHYEQYF. The CDR3, as DNA: TGCGCCAGCAGCCAAGATCGGGGGGAACAGTTACATTACGAGCAGTACTTC.

This chain connects TRBV3-1 (or the pseudogene TRBV3-2) to TRBJ1-6, with 8 nucleotides matching TRBD1. Germline CDR1 LGHDT, CDR2 YNNKEL (reference sequence). The CDR3 spans 15 residues. V dropped 5 bases and J dropped 8; count of bases not matched to a gene: 8. CDR3 bases: TGTGCCAGCAGCGGTCAGGGGGCGTCCGATTCACCCCTCCACTTT. Its protein is CASSGQGASDSPLHF.

The chain combines TRBV5-4 with TRBJ2-7; TRBD1 is a possible D gene (6 bases). CDR3 size: 15 residues. Germline-derived CDR1 and CDR2 are SGHNT and YYREEE (reference sequence). V was pared by 1 base and J by 7 bases, with 18 bases between. Here the CDR3 reads CASSLRPGASSEQYF. The CDR3 nucleotides are TGTGCCAGCAGCTTGCGTCCAGGGGCGTCGTCTGAGCAGTACTTC.